This entry features one T cell receptor beta chain sequence. The CDR3 has 18 residues. V lost 5 bases, J lost 4 bases, and 13 bases stayed unmatched. Germline CDR1 SSHAT, CDR2 FNYEAQ (reference sequence). Libraries were prepared by immunoSEQ multiplex PCR; TCRdb keeps only in-frame clonotypes and omits some of them. The table shows 150,000 to 250,000 clones, with about 81% occurring only once. The sample comes from a study of cytomegalovirus exposure and HLA in healthy donors. This sequence joins TRBV7-7 and TRBJ2-5; 13 bases are shared with TRBD2. Sequencing was done on a sample of PBMCs. The clonotype originates from a woman in her twenties or thirties in good health and CMV-seronegative. This chain's CDR3 is CASSPGRTSGGAGETQYF. CDR3 DNA: TGTGCCAGCAGCCCCGGTCGTACTAGCGGGGGGGCGGGAGAGACCCAGTACTTC.